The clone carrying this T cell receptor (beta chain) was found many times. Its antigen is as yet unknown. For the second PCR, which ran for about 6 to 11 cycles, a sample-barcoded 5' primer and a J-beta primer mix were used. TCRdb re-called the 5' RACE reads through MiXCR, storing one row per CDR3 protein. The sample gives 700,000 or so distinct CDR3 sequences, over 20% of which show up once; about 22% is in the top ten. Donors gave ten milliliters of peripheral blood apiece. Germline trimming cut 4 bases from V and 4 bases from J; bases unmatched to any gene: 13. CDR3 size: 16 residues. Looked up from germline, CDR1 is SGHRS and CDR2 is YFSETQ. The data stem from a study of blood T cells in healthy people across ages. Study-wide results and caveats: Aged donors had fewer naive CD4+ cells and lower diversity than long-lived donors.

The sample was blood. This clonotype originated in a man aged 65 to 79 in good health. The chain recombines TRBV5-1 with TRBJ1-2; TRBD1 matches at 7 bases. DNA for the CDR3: TGCGCCAGCAGCATCGGACAGGTATCGACTGGCTATGGCTACACCTTC. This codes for CASSIGQVSTGYGYTF.